This T cell receptor beta chain was observed in a study of shared clonotypes between healthy human individuals. The assay used deep level. Assay: immunoSEQ multiplex PCR; the TCRdb copy retains only in-frame clones and omits some. The sample includes 1.5 million to 2.5 million clones, about 95% of them seen just once. The CDR3 length is 15 residues. From germline, CDR1 is WNHNN and CDR2 SYGVQD (reference sequence). Losses at the gene ends were 2 bases for V and 7 bases for J; bases not matched to a gene: 7. Naivety among CD8 cells was defined by CD45RO negativity and positive CCR7 selection, thereby excluding terminally differentiated effector memory CD45RA+ cells. This clone was detected only once.

Sequencing input: naive CD8+ T cells sorted from blood. The chain employs TRBV10-1 and TRBJ2-1; TRBD2 matches at 8 bases. This sequence originates from a man younger than 35 in good health. In DNA form, the CDR3 reads TGCGCCAGCAGTGAGACGGGAGGGCCGGGGAATGAGCAGTTCTTC. Amino acid sequence: CASSETGGPGNEQFF.